A single T cell receptor beta chain is shown here with its context. Antigen specificity is unknown. A much larger clone differs from this one at a single base, so this may be a read error. This sample was included in a study of tumor and adjacent non-tumor tissue in lung cancer. The study, taken as a whole, reports: Significantly higher TCR diversity was found in tumor than normal lung.

Germline V gene sequence: CDR1 SQVTM, CDR2 ANQGSEA. This CDR3 spans 12 amino acids. TCRbeta libraries were built with three rounds of nested PCR, modified from ARM-PCR. TCRdb fed the multiplex PCR reads into MiXCR, producing one record per CDR3 protein. Of fewer than 150,000 distinct CDR3 sequences in the sample, approximately 70% were seen once. This sample's RNA came from whole unsorted tissue. This chain connects TRBV29-1 to TRBJ2-7; D gene unclear. The sample taken for sequencing was lung tumor tissue. The origin of this receptor is a man aged 55 to 69 with small cell lung cancer. The CDR3 DNA is TGCAGCGTTGAAGGGTCCTCCTACGAGCAGCACTTC. It is translated as CSVEGSSYEQHF.